This paragraph reports one T cell receptor (beta chain). The antigen remains unidentified. Different DNA sequences within this sample yield the same CDR3. In germline, CDR1 is SGHRS, CDR2 YFSETQ. V gave up 2 bases and J gave up 2 bases; unmatched junction bases: 3. The CDR3 extends over 15 amino acids. The donors were adults (healthy and HIV-negative) with no recent acute infections or vaccinations. This sample was taken from a study of shared clonotypes between healthy human individuals. Study as a whole: Each donor's CD8 memory used one plate, CD8 naive two, each CD4 subset three.

Study-wide results and caveats: A handful of donors shared approximately 5% of their naive CD4 clonotypes.

At deep level, the assay was performed. Clones were read by immunoSEQ multiplex PCR, and TCRdb kept only the in-frame ones, dropping some. The data contain about 340,000 clones, 73% of them seen just once; the ten biggest clones take up 10%. The genes are TRBV5-1 and TRBJ2-3, with TRBD2 identical over 9 bases. The specimen was memory CD4+ T cells sorted from blood. Stated subset: CD45RA-negative fraction. This receptor was taken from a young man in good health. The CDR3 reads CASSFLAGVTDTQYF. CDR3 nucleotides: TGCGCCAGCAGCTTCTTAGCGGGAGTCACAGATACGCAGTATTTT. The full variable domain, in which reference TRBV5-1 and TRBJ2-3 provide the parts outside the CDR3, is KAGVTQTPRYLIKTRGQQVTLSCSPISGHRSVSWYQQTPGQGLQFLFEYFSETQRNKGNFPGRFSGRQFSNSRSEMNVSTLELGDSALYLCASSFLAGVTDTQYFGPGTRLTVL.